A selection of T cell receptor beta chains follows, all from one sample in a study of blood T cell repertoires in COVID-19. TCRdb keeps only in-frame clones here, not all; method: immunoSEQ multiplex PCR. The table has 400,000 or so clones, roughly 87% seen once; the top ten hold about 0.63%. What was sequenced was PBMCs or T cells enriched from blood (not recorded which). The receptors were gathered from a young man who had recovered from COVID-19. The CDR3 runs from the conserved cysteine through the conserved F or W. A D gene is named only where the DNA matches it firmly. A row's size may be missing; if present it is once, few, many or a size class.

clone_size	cdr3_length	v_call	j_call	d_call	cdr3_aa	cdr3_nt
NA	12	TRBV30	TRBJ1-3	NA	CAWWSSGNTIYF	TGTGCCTGGTGGAGCTCTGGAAACACCATATATTTT
NA	16	TRBV5-1	TRBJ1-1	TRBD1	CASSRRTGVKNTEAFF	TGCGCCAGCAGCAGAAGGACAGGGGTGAAGAACACTGAAGCTTTCTTT
NA	14	TRBV6-5	TRBJ2-5	TRBD1	CASRKTGIQETQYF	TGTGCCAGCAGGAAGACAGGGATCCAAGAGACCCAGTACTTC
NA	18	TRBV4-2	TRBJ2-2	TRBD2	CASSQDDTGTSGKGELFF	TGTGCCAGCAGCCAAGATGACACCGGGACTAGCGGGAAGGGGGAGCTGTTTTTT
few	17	TRBV15	TRBJ1-1	TRBD1	CATSRSGQGARMVEAFF	TGTGCCACCAGCAGAAGCGGACAGGGGGCGAGGATGGTTGAAGCTTTCTTT
NA	15	TRBV5-8	TRBJ1-5	NA	CASSLLTYSNQPQHF	TGTGCCAGCAGCTTGTTGACTTATAGCAATCAGCCCCAGCATTTT
NA	14	TRBV6-5	TRBJ1-5	NA	CASAGTGYYQPQHF	TGTGCCAGCGCTGGAACAGGGTATTATCAGCCCCAGCATTTT
NA	16	TRBV2	TRBJ1-1	NA	CASSEEGTRVDTEAFF	TGTGCCAGCAGTGAAGAGGGGACAAGGGTCGACACTGAAGCTTTCTTT
NA	14	TRBV10-3	TRBJ1-1	NA	CAISAVSGPLLAFF	TGTGCCATCAGTGCCGTTTCAGGGCCGCTCCTAGCTTTCTTT
NA	14	TRBV5-4	TRBJ1-2	TRBD1	CASSLDRGRVGYTF	TGTGCCAGCAGCCTAGACAGGGGGCGCGTTGGCTACACCTTC
NA	16	TRBV5-4	TRBJ1-2	TRBD1	CASSPGRQGGTYGYTF	TGTGCCAGCAGCCCAGGGAGACAGGGGGGGACCTATGGCTACACCTTC
few	16	TRBV4-1	TRBJ2-5	TRBD2	CASSQTSGRPLETQYF	TGCGCCAGCAGCCAGACTAGCGGGAGGCCCTTAGAGACCCAGTACTTC
NA	16	TRBV3-1/TRBV3-2	TRBJ2-1	TRBD2	CASSQAGLAGALEQFF	TGTGCCAGCAGCCAAGCGGGACTAGCGGGAGCTTTGGAGCAGTTCTTC
once	15	TRBV2	TRBJ2-2	TRBD2	CASRAGLVSTGELFF	TGTGCCAGCAGGGCTGGACTAGTGAGTACCGGGGAGCTGTTTTTT
NA	15	TRBV28	TRBJ2-1	TRBD2	CASSSTSQNFNEQFF	TGTGCCAGCAGTTCGACTAGCCAGAATTTCAATGAGCAGTTCTTC
NA	15	TRBV19	TRBJ2-1	TRBD2	CASSILAAPYNEQFF	TGTGCCAGTAGTATTCTAGCGGCCCCCTACAATGAGCAGTTCTTC
NA	15	TRBV7-9	TRBJ1-4	TRBD1	CASSPGGTTNEKLFF	TGTGCCAGCAGCCCAGGGGGTACAACTAATGAAAAACTGTTTTTT
NA	14	TRBV7-9	TRBJ1-2	NA	CASSFGGDAYGYTF	TGTGCCAGCAGCTTTGGAGGGGACGCCTATGGCTACACCTTC
NA	13	TRBV29-1	TRBJ1-2	NA	CSVDRDTGYGYTF	TGCAGCGTTGACAGGGATACAGGCTATGGCTACACCTTC
NA	15	TRBV12-5	TRBJ1-2	NA	CASGLELNRVGGYTF	TGTGCTAGTGGTTTGGAACTTAACAGGGTTGGAGGCTACACCTTC